This T cell receptor beta chain derives from a study of T cells in narcolepsy. For the study at large: Enrolled donors included narcolepsy type 1 or type 2 patients and healthy controls.

Study-wide results and limits: Healthy controls reportedly lacked the autoreactive clonotypes serially found in patients' blood.

This clone was counted once. Its antigen remains unknown. The assay was immunoSEQ multiplex PCR, and TCRdb's table has in-frame clones only and misses some. The sample carries 30,000 to 40,000 clones, roughly 90% recorded once. This CDR3 comprises 17 residues. Germline CDR1 and CDR2: SGHRS and YFSETQ. The ends were cut back, 1 base at V and 0 bases at J, with 16 bases in the middle. J is TRBJ1-1 and V is TRBV5-1; D uncertain. The sequencing input was CD45RA- memory CD4+ T cells from PBMCs. This TCR was recovered from a human donor with narcolepsy. CDR3 coding DNA: TGCGCCAGCAGCTTGCTTAATGGTGCGGCCGTGAACACTGAAGCTTTCTTT. Protein product: CASSLLNGAAVNTEAFF.